One sample yielded the 31 T cell receptor beta chains listed below, sequenced in a study of T cell clonality in common variable immunodeficiency. Notes on the study in general: Reportedly, TCR beta sequences from common variable immunodeficiency showed fewer deletions and N-nucleotide insertions.

Profiling relied on immunoSEQ multiplex PCR, and the TCRdb table lists in-frame clones only, not all of them. Singletons are absent from the sample, which has about 26,000 clones. Their specific antigens are unknown. The sample was peripheral blood mononuclear cells. The receptors were sampled from a human donor with common variable immunodeficiency.

The table lists this clone with many counts. The CDR3 protein is CASSTLSGQETQYF. The sequenced part of the CDR3 DNA is TGTGCCAGTAGTACTCTATCGGGCCAAGAGACC. The chain has TRBV19 and TRBJ2-5; D not certain. The CDR3 end falls 3 residues outside the read, so it is completed with the germline J gene. V lost 4 bases to trimming and J lost 1 base, with 10 bases between them. The germline V gene has CDR1 LNHDA and CDR2 SQIVND (reference sequence). The CDR3 spans 14 residues.

This clone was recorded at least ten times. The CDR3 end falls 3 residues outside the read, so it is completed with the germline J gene. This rearrangement joins TRBV18 to TRBJ2-7; 8 bases are a match to TRBD2. The CDR3 length is 16 residues. Germline CDR1 KGHSH, CDR2 LQKENI. V gave up 1 base and J gave up 5 bases; unmatched junction bases: 10. The CDR3 sequence is CASSPQSSGSRDEQYF. Incomplete CDR3 DNA: TGTGCCAGCTCACCACAGTCTAGCGGGTCTCGGGACGAG. Full variable domain (remainder filled in from reference TRBV18 and TRBJ2-7): NAGVMQNPRHLVRRRGQEARLRCSPMKGHSHVYWYRQLPEEGLKFMVYLQKENIIDESGMPKERFSAEFPKEGPSILRIQQVVRGDSAAYFCASSPQSSGSRDEQYFGPGTRLTVT.

This clone was observed at least ten times. The DNA ends 3 residues before the CDR3 does, and the rest of the CDR3 is filled in from the germline J gene. V is TRBV18 and J is TRBJ1-5; D may be TRBD1 (6 bases). This CDR3 is 14 amino acids long. With 2 bases removed from V and 5 bases from J, the gap between germline ends came to 10 bases. CDR1 is KGHSH and CDR2 is LQKENI in the germline V gene. CDR3 in amino acids: CASSPTGSDQPQHF. CDR3 DNA, as far as it was read: TGTGCCAGCTCACCAACAGGGTCGGATCAGCCC.

At least ten counts were recorded for this clone. The CDR3 end is not reached by the read, which stops 3 residues before it; the germline J gene fills it in. The chain is built from TRBV20-1 and TRBJ2-1; 8 bases fit TRBD2. V trimming: 1 base; J trimming: 3 bases; junction bases outside the gene matches: 2. Germline-derived CDR1 and CDR2 are DFQATT and SNEGSKA (reference sequence). The CDR3 has 14 amino acids. The CDR3 sequence is CSARAGGSYNEQFF. Incomplete CDR3 DNA: TGCAGTGCTAGAGCGGGGGGGAGCTACAATGAG.

On this clone itself: The CDR3 is cut off 3 residues early in the read; its end comes from the germline J gene. The chain joins TRBV11-2 to TRBJ2-5; D remains ambiguous. Trimming took off 5 bases at V and 5 bases at J, with 9 bases between the two ends. Looked up from germline, CDR1 is SGHAT and CDR2 is FQNNGV. There are 12 residues in the CDR3. CDR3 bases read: TGTGCCAGCAGCCACAGACGGGAGACC. Its translation is CASSHRRET. The complete CDR3 reads CASSHRRETQYF.

This clone has more than one count but fewer than ten. From the germline J gene comes the end of the CDR3, since the read stops 3 residues before it. The chain recombines TRBV7-9 with TRBJ1-2; 11 bases fit TRBD1. Germline assignment: CDR1 SEHNR and CDR2 FQNEAQ (reference sequence). The CDR3 is 13 amino acids. The DNA read from the CDR3 is TGTGCCAGCAGCCTGGACAGGGGGCGAGGC. Its translation: CASSLDRGRG. The full CDR3 protein reads CASSLDRGRGYTF.

This clone was observed at least ten times. The read terminates 3 residues before the CDR3 end, so the remaining end is supplied by the germline J gene. V and J are TRBV7-2 and TRBJ1-2; D unresolved. Germline-derived CDR1 and CDR2 are SGHTA and FQGNSA. This CDR3 is built from 13 residues. V lost 5 bases and J lost 0, with 7 bases in between. CDR3 bases read: TGTGCCAGCAGCGGGCAGACTAACTATGGC. It yields the protein CASSGQTNYG. In full, the CDR3 is CASSGQTNYGYTF.

This clone has just a few counts. CDR3 in amino acids: CASWQGAYNSPLHF. The sequenced part of the CDR3 DNA is TGTGCCAGCTGGCAGGGGGCCTATAATTCACCC. This sequence joins TRBV18 and TRBJ1-6, with 7 positions matching TRBD1. The sequenced fragment ends 3 residues before the CDR3 boundary, so the rest is inferred from the germline J gene. Germline CDR1 KGHSH, CDR2 LQKENI. The CDR3 consists of 14 residues. Trimming removed 7 bases from V and 2 bases from J; junction bases left unmatched: 2.

This clone was detected many times. The CDR3 extends 3 residues past the end of the read, so its final part is completed from the germline J gene. The V and J genes are TRBV20-1 and TRBJ2-5; 7 bases fit TRBD1. The V segment lost 5 bases and the J segment 4 bases; nucleotides outside the gene matches: 13. Germline CDR1 and CDR2: DFQATT and SNEGSKA (reference sequence). The CDR3 contains 15 residues. The covered CDR3 bases are TGCAGTGCTCCTCGACAGGGTACCAAAGGAGAGACC. It specifies CSAPRQGTKGET. The whole CDR3 reads CSAPRQGTKGETQYF.

As concerns this clone: The CDR3 is cut off 3 residues early in the read; its end comes from the germline J gene. This rearrangement joins TRBV20-1 to TRBJ1-2; maybe TRBD1 (6 bases). This CDR3 has 13 residues. Germline V gives CDR1 DFQATT, CDR2 SNEGSKA (reference sequence). V was pared by 4 bases and J by 5 bases, with 14 bases between. The CDR3 reads CSANAQGKYGYTF. The CDR3 bases that were read are TGCAGTGCTAACGCCCAGGGGAAATATGGC.

Partial CDR3 DNA: TGTGCCAGCAGTGACAGGGGCGGGAATGAAAAA. This sequence encodes CASSDRGGNEK. The whole CDR3 reads CASSDRGGNEKLFF. V is TRBV6-1 and J is TRBJ1-4; tentatively, D is TRBD1 (6 bases). The CDR3 extends 3 residues past the end of the read, so its final part is completed from the germline J gene. Deletions cut 3 bases from V and 5 bases from J, with 10 bases between. Germline CDR1 MNHNS, CDR2 SASEGT. The CDR3 runs 14 residues.

Regarding this clone: The read ends 3 residues shy of where the CDR3 ends; the end is completed using the germline J gene. This chain connects TRBV7-8 to TRBJ1-5; 8 bases fit TRBD1. Germline CDR1 and CDR2: SGHVS and FQNEAQ. This CDR3 has 15 amino acids. Unmatched junction bases numbered 3, after V lost 1 base and J lost 4 bases. The CDR3 region is CASSLVRGQNQPQHF. The part of the CDR3 DNA that was read is TGTGCCAGCAGCTTAGTCAGGGGGCAAAATCAGCCC.

This clone was observed many times. The CDR3 goes on 3 residues after the read ends, and that part is filled in from the germline J gene. The gene calls are TRBV15 and TRBJ2-2, with D uncertain. CDR1 and CDR2 from the germline V gene are LNHNV and YYDKDF (reference sequence). This CDR3 is 13 amino acids long. Between the trimmed V and J ends, which lost 6 bases and 6 bases, there was a span of 11 bases. The CDR3 DNA, read in part, is TGTGCCACCAGGGCTACCCAGGCCGGGGAG. Amino acid sequence: CATRATQAGE. The full CDR3 protein reads CATRATQAGELFF.

This clone was recorded at least ten times. The covered CDR3 bases are TGTGCCAGCTCAGACCTACAGGGAGTCAGAGGCACAGATACG. The encoded protein is CASSDLQGVRGTDT. The complete CDR3 protein is CASSDLQGVRGTDTQYF. The rearrangement links TRBV18 to TRBJ2-3, with D perhaps TRBD1 (6 bases). The read ends 3 residues shy of where the CDR3 ends; the end is completed using the germline J gene. Per germline, CDR1 KGHSH and CDR2 LQKENI. CDR3 length: 17 residues. V shed 5 bases and J shed 1 base, with 19 bases lying between them. Full variable domain (outside the CDR3, taken from reference TRBV18 and TRBJ2-3): NAGVMQNPRHLVRRRGQEARLRCSPMKGHSHVYWYRQLPEEGLKFMVYLQKENIIDESGMPKERFSAEFPKEGPSILRIQQVVRGDSAAYFCASSDLQGVRGTDTQYFGPGTRLTVL.

Regarding this clone: The read terminates 3 residues before the CDR3 end, so the remaining end is supplied by the germline J gene. The chain joins TRBV6-1 to TRBJ2-1, with TRBD2 matching 7 bases. V shed 6 bases and J 0 bases; nucleotides not matched to a gene: 11. Per the germline V gene, CDR1 is MNHNS and CDR2 is SASEGT. CDR3 length: 17 amino acids. The part of the CDR3 DNA that was read is TGTGCCAGCAGAGAACCTCTAGCGGCACTCTCCTACAATGAG. Translation gives CASREPLAALSYNE. The whole CDR3 protein is CASREPLAALSYNEQFF.

This clone was picked up many times. The read is 3 residues too short to cover the CDR3 end, so that end is filled in from the germline J gene. The chain employs TRBV5-6 and TRBJ2-7, with D unresolved. The CDR3 is 14 amino acids. The V and J ends lost 4 bases and 3 bases respectively, with 14 bases between them. In germline, CDR1 is SGHDT, CDR2 YYEEEE. The DNA read from the CDR3 is TGTGCCAGCAGCAGCGACCTGGTAATCTACGAG. Its protein is CASSSDLVIYE. The CDR3 in full is CASSSDLVIYEQYF.

This clone was seen repeatedly, ten times or more. The read comes to an end 3 residues before the CDR3 does, leaving the germline J gene to fill in the end. The J gene is TRBJ2-7, the V gene TRBV5-1, with 11 bases matching TRBD1. With V trimmed by 0 bases and J by 6 bases, 5 bases remained unmatched. CDR1 is SGHRS, CDR2 YFSETQ, per germline. CDR3 length equals 15 residues. CDR3 DNA, as far as it was read: TGCGCCAGCAGCTTGGCCCCGGGACAGGGGGTCGAG. Amino acids: CASSLAPGQGVE. The complete CDR3 reads CASSLAPGQGVEQYF.

With respect to this clone: Sequencing ends 3 residues short of the CDR3 end; the germline J gene provides the rest. The V gene is TRBV5-1, the J gene TRBJ1-1; no clear D gene. Trimming pared 0 bases from V and 3 bases from J, leaving 12 bases between. In germline, CDR1 is SGHRS, CDR2 YFSETQ. CDR3 length equals 15 residues. This chain's CDR3 is CASSLVPARDTEAFF. CDR3 DNA (partial): TGCGCCAGCAGCTTGGTTCCAGCCCGGGACACTGAA. Supplemented by reference TRBV5-1 and TRBJ1-1, the full variable domain reads KAGVTQTPRYLIKTRGQQVTLSCSPISGHRSVSWYQQTPGQGLQFLFEYFSETQRNKGNFPGRFSGRQFSNSRSEMNVSTLELGDSALYLCASSLVPARDTEAFFGQGTRLTVV.

This clone was counted many times. Sequencing ends 3 residues short of the CDR3 end; the germline J gene provides the rest. The chain couples TRBV19 to TRBJ2-5; 9 positions agree with TRBD2. CDR3 length equals 15 residues. The germline CDR1 and CDR2 sequences are LNHDA and SQIVND (reference sequence). The J segment lost 1 base and the V segment lost 3 bases, leaving 3 bases of the junction unmatched. The part of the CDR3 DNA that was read is TGTGCCAGTAGTATGAGAGCGGGGGGCCAAGAGACC. This codes for CASSMRAGGQET. The whole CDR3 is CASSMRAGGQETQYF.

The sample holds many counts of this clone. The missing CDR3 end, 3 residues past where the read stops, is filled in from the germline J gene. The V gene is TRBV20-1, the J gene TRBJ2-1; 11 bases match TRBD1. Germline V gene sequence: CDR1 DFQATT, CDR2 SNEGSKA (reference sequence). The CDR3 is made up of 14 amino acids. V was clipped by 0 bases and J by 9 bases; unmatched bases: 4. Incomplete CDR3 DNA: TGCAGTGCTAGAGAGGGACAGGGGGGCACTGAG. Translated, it gives CSAREGQGGTE. The whole CDR3 protein is CSAREGQGGTEQFF.

This clone showed up many times. The CDR3 goes on 3 residues after the read ends, and that part is filled in from the germline J gene. The chain employs TRBV7-9 and TRBJ2-7, with 9 bases matching TRBD1. This CDR3 is 14 amino acids long. Germline CDR1 reads SEHNR; CDR2 reads FQNEAQ (reference sequence). V dropped 6 bases and J dropped 5; count of bases not matched to a gene: 8. The CDR3 DNA, read in part, is TGTGCCAGCAGTCCCGGGACAGGGCACCACGAG. It codes for CASSPGTGHHE. The whole CDR3 region reads CASSPGTGHHEQYF.

The table lists this clone with many counts. The read terminates 3 residues before the CDR3 end, so the remaining end is supplied by the germline J gene. The chain employs TRBV30 and TRBJ2-7, with TRBD1 matching 9 bases. This CDR3 has 15 residues. With 2 bases clipped from V and 1 base from J, the junction kept 6 bases outside the gene matches. The germline V gene encodes CDR1 GTSNPN and CDR2 SVGIG (reference sequence). CDR3 sequence reads: CAWSPVDRGSYEQYF. CDR3 DNA (partial): TGTGCCTGGAGTCCCGTTGACAGGGGGTCCTACGAG.

This clone was detected ten times or more. The DNA ends 3 residues before the CDR3 does, and the rest of the CDR3 is filled in from the germline J gene. The chain employs TRBV6-2 or TRBV6-3 and TRBJ1-2, with 7 bases fitting TRBD1. The CDR3 covers 14 residues. V lost 6 bases, J lost 4 bases, and 8 bases stayed unmatched. Germline V gene lookup returns CDR1 MNHEY and CDR2 SVGEGT. The covered CDR3 bases are TGTGCCAGCAGCCGGGACAGATTAGGCTATGGC. Translation: CASSRDRLGYG. The complete CDR3 protein is CASSRDRLGYGYTF.

This clone was seen ten or more times. The read falls 3 residues short of the CDR3 end, and the missing part is taken from the germline J gene. The gene calls are TRBV4-2 and TRBJ2-7, with TRBD2 matching 9 bases. CDR3 size: 16 residues. The ends lost 5 bases at V and 1 base at J; junction bases unmatched: 9. CDR1 and CDR2 (germline): LGHNA, YNFKEQ. This chain's CDR3 is CASSGTSGQSSYEQYF. The part of the CDR3 DNA that was read is TGTGCCAGCAGCGGAACTAGCGGGCAGAGTTCCTACGAG.

There are many counts of this clone. The CDR3 end falls 3 residues outside the read, so it is completed with the germline J gene. The chain links TRBV20-1 to TRBJ1-5; D uncertain. CDR1 DFQATT and CDR2 SNEGSKA come from the germline V gene (reference sequence). The V end was cut by 3 bases, the J end by 5 bases, with 14 bases between. The CDR3 totals 14 residues. The CDR3 DNA, read in part, is TGCAGTGCTAGTGAGGGCTCCAGAGATCAGCCC. Its protein product is CSASEGSRDQP. The full CDR3 protein is CSASEGSRDQPQHF.

This clone was picked up a small number of times. The CDR3 reads CSARDLGGNQPQHF. The CDR3 bases that were read are TGCAGTGCTAGAGATCTCGGGGGCAATCAGCCC. The rearrangement joins TRBV20-1 to TRBJ1-5; D is unclear. Coverage ceases 3 residues before the CDR3 finishes, and the germline J gene fills in the end. Trimming took 0 bases from V and 2 from J, leaving 8 bases between them. The CDR3 totals 14 residues. Germline V lookup: CDR1 DFQATT, CDR2 SNEGSKA (reference sequence).

The sample holds many counts of this clone. The read is 3 residues too short to cover the CDR3 end, so that end is filled in from the germline J gene. The genes are TRBV7-8 and TRBJ2-7, with 7 bases matching TRBD1. Trimming cost V 4 bases and J 2 bases; bases outside gene matches: 5. The CDR3 covers 14 residues. The germline gives CDR1 SGHVS, CDR2 FQNEAQ. This CDR3 is CASSSPDRTYEQYF. The sequenced CDR3 bases are TGTGCCAGCAGCTCTCCGGACAGGACCTACGAG.

On this clone itself: The CDR3 is cut off 3 residues early in the read; its end comes from the germline J gene. The chain joins TRBV6-2 or TRBV6-3 to TRBJ2-6; TRBD1 matches 8 bases. The germline CDR1 and CDR2 sequences are MNHEY and SVGEGT. The CDR3 runs to 15 residues. Trimming at V came to 8 bases and at J to 4 bases, leaving 7 bases not matched to a gene. The part of the CDR3 DNA that was read is TGTGCCAGCTTACGCAGGGGGCAAGGGGCCAACGTC. This translates into CASLRRGQGANV. The whole CDR3 sequence is CASLRRGQGANVLTF.

This clone was detected many times. Sequencing ends 3 residues short of the CDR3 end; the germline J gene provides the rest. V and J are TRBV19 and TRBJ1-1; TRBD1 aligns across 8 bases. The CDR3 sequence is 15 residues long. Germline V CDR1 and CDR2: LNHDA, SQIVND (reference sequence). Trimming at V came to 6 bases and at J to 4 bases, leaving 10 bases not matched to a gene. CDR3 loop: CASRMTGALSTEAFF. Partial CDR3 DNA: TGTGCCAGTAGAATGACAGGGGCGCTGAGCACTGAA.

This clone was counted a few times. The read finishes 3 residues shy of the CDR3 end, and the germline J gene is used to complete it. J is TRBJ2-3 and V is TRBV20-1; 9 nucleotides match TRBD1. This CDR3 comprises 14 residues. CDR1 DFQATT and CDR2 SNEGSKA come from the germline V gene (reference sequence). Trimming took 1 base from V and 2 from J; bases not matched to a gene: 1. CDR3 sequence: CSARGQGDTDTQYF. CDR3 bases read: TGCAGTGCTAGAGGACAGGGGGACACAGATACG.

The table lists this clone with many counts. The observed sequence ends 3 residues before the CDR3 terminus, with the missing tail filled in from the germline J gene. The rearrangement joins TRBV30 to TRBJ1-5, with a possible D match to TRBD1 (6 bases). V gave up 5 bases and J gave up 3 bases, with 14 bases separating them. The CDR3 contains 14 residues. Germline CDR1 and CDR2: GTSNPN and SVGIG (reference sequence). CDR3 amino acids: CAWARTALNQPQHF. The sequenced CDR3 bases are TGTGCCTGGGCAAGGACAGCCCTCAATCAGCCC.